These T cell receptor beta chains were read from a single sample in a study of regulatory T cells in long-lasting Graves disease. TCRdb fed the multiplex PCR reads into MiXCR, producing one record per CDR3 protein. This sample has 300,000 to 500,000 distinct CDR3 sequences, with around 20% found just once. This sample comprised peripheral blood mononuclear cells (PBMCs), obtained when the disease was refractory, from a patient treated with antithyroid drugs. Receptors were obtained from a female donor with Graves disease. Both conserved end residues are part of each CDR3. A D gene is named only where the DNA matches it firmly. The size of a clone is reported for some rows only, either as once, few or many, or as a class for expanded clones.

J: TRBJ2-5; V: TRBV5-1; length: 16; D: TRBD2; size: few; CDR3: CASSSREAGGRETQYF; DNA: TGCGCCAGCAGCTCGAGAGAAGCGGGAGGACGGGAGACCCAGTACTTC
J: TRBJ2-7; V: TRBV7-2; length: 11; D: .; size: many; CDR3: CASSSGPEQYF; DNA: TGTGCCAGCAGCTCCGGGCCCGAGCAGTACTTC
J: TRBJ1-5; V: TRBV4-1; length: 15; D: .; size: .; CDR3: CASSDTGKGYQPQHF; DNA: TGCGCCAGCAGCGACACAGGGAAAGGGTATCAGCCCCAGCATTTT
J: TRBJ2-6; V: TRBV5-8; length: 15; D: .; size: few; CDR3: CASSPSGAGANVLTF; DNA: TGTGCCAGCAGCCCCTCTGGGGCTGGGGCCAACGTCCTGACTTTC
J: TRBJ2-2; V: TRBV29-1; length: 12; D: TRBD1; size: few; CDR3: CSVDRRTGELFF; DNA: TGCAGCGTGGACAGGAGGACCGGGGAGCTGTTTTTT
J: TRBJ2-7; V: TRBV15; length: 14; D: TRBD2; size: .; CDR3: CATSSTSGSYGQYF; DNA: TGTGCCACCAGTTCTACTAGCGGGAGCTACGGGCAGTACTTC
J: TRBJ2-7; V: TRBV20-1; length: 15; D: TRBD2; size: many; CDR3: CSASIIAGLPYEQYF; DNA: TGCAGTGCTAGCATAATAGCGGGATTACCCTACGAGCAGTACTTC
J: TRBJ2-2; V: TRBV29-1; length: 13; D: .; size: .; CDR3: CSVWTDDTGELFF; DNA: TGCAGCGTGTGGACAGACGACACCGGGGAGCTGTTTTTT
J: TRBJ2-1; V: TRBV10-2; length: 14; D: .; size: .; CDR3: CASSTRVGYNEQFF; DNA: TGCGCCAGCAGTACTAGGGTCGGCTACAATGAGCAGTTCTTC
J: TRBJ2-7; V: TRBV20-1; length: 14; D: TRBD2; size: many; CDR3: CSATGLAGVGEQYF; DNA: TGCAGTGCCACGGGTCTAGCGGGAGTCGGCGAGCAGTACTTC
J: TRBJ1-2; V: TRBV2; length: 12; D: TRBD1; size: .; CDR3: CAGTGTGYGYTF; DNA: TGTGCCGGTACCGGGACAGGCTATGGCTACACCTTC
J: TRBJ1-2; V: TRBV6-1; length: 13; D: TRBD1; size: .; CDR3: CASRRDRVNGYTF; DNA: TGTGCCAGCAGACGGGACAGGGTGAATGGCTACACCTTC
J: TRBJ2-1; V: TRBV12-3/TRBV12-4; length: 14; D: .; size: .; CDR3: CASSQTDRPNEQFF; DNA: TGTGCCAGCAGCCAGACCGACCGCCCCAATGAGCAGTTCTTC
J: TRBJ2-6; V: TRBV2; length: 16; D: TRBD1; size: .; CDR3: CASRDRLDSGANVLTF; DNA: TGTGCCAGCCGGGACAGATTAGACTCTGGGGCCAACGTCCTGACTTTC
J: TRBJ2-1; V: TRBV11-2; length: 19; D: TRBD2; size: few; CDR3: CASSPWTSGRKTNYNEQFF; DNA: TGTGCCAGCAGCCCGTGGACTAGCGGGAGGAAAACTAACTACAATGAGCAGTTCTTC
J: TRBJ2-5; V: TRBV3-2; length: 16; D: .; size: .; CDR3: CASSQGSGAREETQYF; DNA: TGTGCCAGCAGCCAAGGATCAGGGGCGCGGGAAGAGACCCAGTACTTC
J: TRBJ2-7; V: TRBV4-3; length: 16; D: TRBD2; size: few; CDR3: CASSQDWTSGTYEQYF; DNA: TGCGCCAGCAGCCAAGATTGGACTAGCGGGACCTACGAGCAGTACTTC
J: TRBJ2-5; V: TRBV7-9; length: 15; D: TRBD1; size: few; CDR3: CASSGRQGAGETQYF; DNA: TGTGCCAGCAGCGGGAGACAGGGGGCCGGAGAGACCCAGTACTTC
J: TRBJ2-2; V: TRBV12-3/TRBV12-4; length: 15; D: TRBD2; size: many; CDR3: CASSPRGSGIGELFF; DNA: TGTGCCAGCAGCCCCCGCGGGAGTGGGATCGGGGAGCTGTTTTTT
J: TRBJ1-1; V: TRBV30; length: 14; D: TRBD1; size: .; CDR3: CACVPDQGAGEAFF; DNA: TGTGCCTGCGTCCCCGACCAGGGGGCTGGTGAAGCTTTCTTT
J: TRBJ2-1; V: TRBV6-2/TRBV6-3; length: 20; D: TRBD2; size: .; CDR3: CASSESGTSGRPPMINEQFF; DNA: TGTGCCAGCAGTGAATCCGGGACTAGCGGGAGGCCCCCTATGATTAATGAGCAGTTCTTC
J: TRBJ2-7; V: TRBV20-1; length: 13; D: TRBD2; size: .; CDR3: CSVQSSGHYEQYF; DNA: TGCAGTGTTCAGTCTAGCGGCCACTACGAGCAGTACTTC
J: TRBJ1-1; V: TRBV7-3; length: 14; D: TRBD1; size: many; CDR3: CASSSTGVDTEAFF; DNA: TGTGCCAGCAGCTCGACAGGGGTCGACACTGAAGCTTTCTTT